A single sample gave rise to the 28 T cell receptor beta chains below, sequenced in a study of beta chain features in type 1 diabetes. Expressed TCRB transcripts were sequenced after all isolated RNA was converted to cDNA. Libraries were prepared by immunoSEQ multiplex PCR; TCRdb keeps only in-frame clonotypes and omits some of them. The sample shows about 320,000 clones, 12% to 15% of them seen only once. Sequenced input: central memory CD4+ T cells from blood. The receptors come from a young man in good health.

The sample holds a few counts of this clone. The chain uses TRBV6-5 and TRBJ2-3, with D possibly matching TRBD2 (6 bases). Germline assignment: CDR1 MNHEY and CDR2 SVGAGI. V dropped 7 bases and J dropped 11 bases, with 13 bases sitting between them. This CDR3 region has 11 residues. CDR3 amino acids: CASTSGTRQYF. The CDR3 DNA reads TGTGCCAGCACATCCGGGACTCGGCAGTATTTT.

This clone was seen a few times. This sequence joins TRBV5-1 and TRBJ2-7; a weak D match, TRBD1 (8 bases). The V end lost 2 bases, the J end lost 2 bases, and 11 bases lay between the germline ends. CDR1 is SGHRS and CDR2 is YFSETQ in the germline V gene. The CDR3 length is 14 residues. CDR3 in amino acids: CASSLQGGTYEQYF. The CDR3, as DNA: TGCGCCAGCAGCTTACAGGGGGGGACCTACGAGCAGTACTTC.

This clone was recorded at least ten times. This chain uses TRBV5-6 with TRBJ2-7; D perhaps matches TRBD2 (5 bases). The length of the CDR3 is 14 residues. V dropped 2 bases and J dropped 1 base, with 10 bases sitting between them. Germline V gene lookup returns CDR1 SGHDT and CDR2 YYEEEE. CDR3 residues: CASSFYRGSYEQYV. DNA for the CDR3: TGTGCCAGCAGCTTTTACCGGGGATCCTACGAGCAGTACGTC.

The table lists this clone with a few counts. The chain combines TRBV9 with TRBJ1-4; D gene unclear. Germline-derived CDR1 and CDR2 are SGDLS and YYNGEE. This CDR3 comprises 14 residues. V lost 4 bases, J lost 7 bases, and 14 bases lay in between. CDR3 coding DNA: TGTGCCAGCAGCCAAGGTACTAACCGTGAAAAACTGTTTTTT. It is translated as CASSQGTNREKLFF. Based on the CDR3 plus reference TRBV9 and TRBJ1-4, the full variable domain is DSGVTQTPKHLITATGQRVTLRCSPRSGDLSVYWYQQSLDQGLQFLIQYYNGEERAKGNILERFSAQQFPDLHSELNLSSLELGDSALYFCASSQGTNREKLFFGSGTQLSVL.

This clone was counted between two and nine times. The V and J genes are TRBV6-6 and TRBJ2-1, with D possibly matching TRBD2 (6 bases). This CDR3 is built from 13 residues. Germline CDR1 is MNHNY and CDR2 is SVGAGI (reference sequence). V was shortened by 5 bases and J by 9 bases, with 14 bases between the two germline ends. In DNA form, the CDR3 reads TGTGCCAGCAGTCCCCAGAGAGCGGGTGAGCAGTTCTTC. Translating gives CASSPQRAGEQFF.

The chain has TRBV2 and TRBJ2-4; 8 nucleotides match TRBD1. The CDR3 has 15 residues. The V and J ends lost 6 bases and 3 bases, in that order; junction bases with no gene match: 7. Per the germline V gene, CDR1 is SNHLY and CDR2 is FYNNEI. CDR3 bases: TGTGCCAGCAGCGTATTGACAGGGGACAAAAACATTCAGTACTTC. This encodes CASSVLTGDKNIQYF. The full variable domain, in which reference TRBV2 and TRBJ2-4 provide the parts outside the CDR3, is EPEVTQTPSHQVTQMGQEVILRCVPISNHLYFYWYRQILGQKVEFLVSFYNNEISEKSEIFDDQFSVERPDGSNFTLKIRSTKLEDSAMYFCASSVLTGDKNIQYFGAGTRLSVL.

This clone turned up a few times. The CDR3 sequence: CASRFLGAGELFF. The CDR3 region has the DNA TGTGCCAGCAGGTTCCTGGGCGCCGGGGAGCTGTTTTTT. This chain links TRBV27 with TRBJ2-2; unclear D gene. Germline V gene data show CDR1 as MNHEY and CDR2 as SMNVEV (reference sequence). The CDR3 is 13 residues long. V lost 6 bases to trimming and J lost 6 bases, with 11 bases between them.

The genes are TRBV13 and TRBJ2-1; perhaps D is TRBD1 or TRBD2 (5 bases each). CDR3 length: 18 residues. Germline V CDR1 and CDR2: PRHDT, FYEKMQ (reference sequence). The V end was cut by 3 bases, the J end by 6 bases, with 24 bases between. This CDR3 reads CASSFYLFGAGISNEQFF. The CDR3 DNA reads as TGTGCCAGCAGCTTCTATCTCTTCGGGGCCGGAATAAGCAATGAGCAGTTCTTC. Using reference TRBV13 and TRBJ2-1 for the parts outside the CDR3, the full variable domain is AAGVIQSPRHLIKEKRETATLKCYPIPRHDTVYWYQQGPGQDPQFLISFYEKMQSDKGSIPDRFSAQQFSDYHSELNMSSLELGDSALYFCASSFYLFGAGISNEQFFGPGTRLTVL.

The chain employs TRBV6-6 and TRBJ2-7; 12 bases are shared with TRBD2. CDR1 and CDR2 (germline): MNHNY, SVGAGI (reference sequence). The V and J ends lost 5 bases and 3 bases, in that order; junction bases with no gene match: 5. This CDR3 region has 15 residues. The CDR3 bases are TGTGCCAGCAGTGGTACTAGCGGGGGGATCTACGAGCAGTACTTC. It yields the protein CASSGTSGGIYEQYF.

This clone was observed at least ten times. In the same sample, other DNA sequences code for this CDR3. The chain links TRBV28 to TRBJ1-1; D gene uncertain. V lost 2 bases and J lost 4, with 5 bases in between. The CDR3 is made up of 12 amino acids. Germline assignment: CDR1 MDHEN and CDR2 SYDVKM. The DNA of the CDR3 is TGTGCCAGCAGTTTAGTTGGCACTGAAGCTTTCTTT. This gives the protein CASSLVGTEAFF. The whole variable domain, remainder taken from reference TRBV28 and TRBJ1-1, is DVKVTQSSRYLVKRTGEKVFLECVQDMDHENMFWYRQDPGLGLRLIYFSYDVKMKEKGDIPEGYSVSREKKERFSLILESASTNQTSMYLCASSLVGTEAFFGQGTRLTVV.

This clone was observed a handful of times. The chain joins TRBV7-2 to TRBJ2-5; D gene ambiguous. V was clipped by 4 bases and J by 1 base, with 16 bases between them. This CDR3 has 16 residues. Germline V gives CDR1 SGHTA, CDR2 FQGNSA. CDR3 sequence: CASSWPIHGLQETQYF. CDR3 sequence (DNA): TGTGCCAGCAGCTGGCCCATTCACGGGCTCCAAGAGACCCAGTACTTC.

This clone appeared a single time. The CDR3 nucleotides are TGTGCCAGCTCACCCGGGACAGATAATGAGCAGTTCTTC. It yields the protein CASSPGTDNEQFF. This chain joins TRBV18 and TRBJ2-1; TRBD1 agrees at 7 bases. V gave up 3 bases and J gave up 7 bases; unmatched junction bases: 3. The germline CDR1 and CDR2 sequences are KGHSH and LQKENI. CDR3 length: 13 amino acids.

This clone came up a few times. The V and J genes are TRBV7-7 and TRBJ2-7; 7 bases match TRBD1. Trimming cost V 7 bases and J 5 bases; bases outside gene matches: 11. Germline V gene lookup returns CDR1 SSHAT and CDR2 FNYEAQ (reference sequence). This CDR3 region has 14 residues. The CDR3 DNA reads as TGTGCCAGCATCAGGGGACAGTACGAAAACGAGCAGTACTTC. It codes for CASIRGQYENEQYF.

The chain links TRBV27 to TRBJ1-1, with TRBD1 matching 8 bases. V was clipped by 8 bases and J by 4 bases; unmatched bases: 3. There are 12 residues in the CDR3. Germline lookup yields CDR1 MNHEY and CDR2 SMNVEV (reference sequence). CDR3 DNA: TGTGCCAGCGGCACAGGGGGCACTGAAGCTTTCTTT. This sequence encodes CASGTGGTEAFF.

Only a few counts were recorded for this clone. This chain joins TRBV7-9 and TRBJ2-5, with D maybe TRBD2 (5 bases). The germline V gene encodes CDR1 SEHNR and CDR2 FQNEAQ (reference sequence). The germline V and J ends were trimmed by 3 bases and 6 bases, with 17 bases remaining between them. This CDR3 has 15 amino acids. CDR3 sequence: CASSFGLAQLKTQYF. For the CDR3, the DNA is TGTGCCAGCAGCTTCGGTCTAGCCCAATTGAAGACCCAGTACTTC.

This clone was counted between two and nine times. V gene TRBV5-4 combines with J gene TRBJ2-7; the D gene could be TRBD1 or TRBD2 (5 bases each). The germline V gene has CDR1 SGHNT and CDR2 YYREEE (reference sequence). V was clipped by 4 bases and J by 2 bases, with 13 bases between them. The CDR3 has 14 amino acids. The CDR3 region is CASSTTGGAYEQYF. CDR3 nucleotide sequence: TGTGCCAGCAGCACTACTGGGGGAGCCTACGAGCAGTACTTC.

The chain employs TRBV4-3 and TRBJ2-3, with 8 positions matching TRBD2. Germline CDR1 LGHNA, CDR2 YSLEER. The CDR3 sequence is 16 residues long. Trimming cost V 2 bases and J 10 bases; bases outside gene matches: 14. CDR3 amino acids: CASSQTTSGTRRAQYF. CDR3 bases: TGCGCCAGCAGCCAAACCACTAGCGGTACACGAAGGGCGCAGTATTTT.

This clone was detected ten times or more. One end of the junction fails to match germline, which may point to a read error. The rearrangement uses TRBV14 and TRBJ2-5, with TRBD2 matching over 7 bases. CDR1 SGHDN and CDR2 FVKESK come from the germline V gene. The CDR3 has 13 amino acids. The CDR3 DNA reads as TGTGCCAGCAACCAACTAGCGTCAGAGACCCAGTACTTC. Its translation: CASNQLASETQYF.

This clone was observed a few times. The chain employs TRBV6-5 and TRBJ1-5, with TRBD1 matching 8 bases. Trimming cost V 0 bases and J 6 bases; bases outside gene matches: 4. The CDR3 loop spans 15 amino acids. The V gene's germline CDR1 is MNHEY and CDR2 SVGAGI. The CDR3 DNA reads as TGTGCCAGCAGTTACTCGAGACAGGGGAGTCAGCCCCAGCATTTT. It codes for CASSYSRQGSQPQHF.

This clone has a handful of counts. The chain joins TRBV7-8 to TRBJ1-1, with D perhaps matching TRBD1 (5 bases). Germline V gene data show CDR1 as SGHVS and CDR2 as FQNEAQ. The CDR3 length is 14 residues. The V and J ends lost 1 base and 5 bases respectively, with 11 bases between them. The CDR3 loop is CASSLGGGWTEAFF. CDR3 nucleotide sequence: TGTGCCAGCAGCTTAGGTGGGGGTTGGACTGAAGCTTTCTTT.

This clone has more than one count but fewer than ten. V usage is TRBV4-1 and J usage is TRBJ1-1, with TRBD1 matching 7 bases. The CDR3 loop spans 14 amino acids. Germline CDR1 MGHRA, CDR2 YSYEKL. Trimming removed 0 bases from V and 9 bases from J; junction bases left unmatched: 7. This chain's CDR3 is CASSQDRDSSKAFF. In DNA form, the CDR3 reads TGCGCCAGCAGCCAAGATCGGGACAGCTCGAAAGCTTTCTTT.

This chain uses TRBV19 with TRBJ1-3; D may be TRBD1 (6 bases). Germline CDR1 and CDR2: LNHDA and SQIVND (reference sequence). Trimming removed 4 bases at V and 4 bases at J, with 11 bases between. The CDR3 sequence is 14 residues long. This chain's CDR3 is CASSTGEPGNTIYF. In nucleotides, the CDR3 is TGTGCCAGTAGTACAGGGGAACCAGGAAACACCATATATTTT.

In this sample, this clone turned up a few times. In DNA form, the CDR3 reads TGCGCCAGCAGCTTGGCGACAGGAAGCTCTGGGGCCAACGTCCTGACTTTC. This codes for CASSLATGSSGANVLTF. V gene TRBV5-1 combines with J gene TRBJ2-6; TRBD1 is a possible D gene (6 bases). V was trimmed by 0 bases and J by 0 bases, leaving 10 bases between them. The V gene's germline CDR1 is SGHRS and CDR2 YFSETQ. The CDR3 is 17 residues long.

CDR3 sequence reads: CASSFSRGRTEAFF. The CDR3 region has the DNA TGTGCCAGCAGCTTTTCCAGGGGGCGGACTGAAGCTTTCTTT. The genes are TRBV7-7 and TRBJ1-1, with 8 nucleotides matching TRBD1. Germline values: CDR1 SSHAT, CDR2 FNYEAQ (reference sequence). The CDR3 is made up of 14 amino acids. V was pared by 3 bases and J by 5 bases, with 5 bases of the junction left unmatched.

The sample holds a few counts of this clone. J is TRBJ2-5 and V is TRBV18; D call uncertain. Between the trimmed V and J ends, which lost 7 bases and 5 bases, there was a span of 20 bases. The CDR3 extends over 15 amino acids. Per germline, CDR1 KGHSH and CDR2 LQKENI. CDR3 sequence (DNA): TGTGCCAGCTTACCGGCGACGGCCCCGTGGGAGACCCAGTACTTC. It codes for CASLPATAPWETQYF.

J is TRBJ1-1 and V is TRBV12-5; D remains ambiguous. The germline V and J ends were trimmed by 2 bases and 1 base, with 11 bases remaining between them. CDR3 length: 15 residues. The V gene's germline CDR1 is LGHNT and CDR2 FRNRAP. The CDR3 nucleotides read TGTGCTAGTGGTTTGAATACTCTCAGGAACACTGAAGCTTTCTTT. This codes for CASGLNTLRNTEAFF.

This clone has more than one count but fewer than ten. The chain links TRBV5-4 to TRBJ2-1; 9 bases are shared with TRBD2. V shed 3 bases, J shed 7 bases, and the junction held 11 bases outside the gene matches. Germline assignment: CDR1 SGHNT and CDR2 YYREEE (reference sequence). The length of the CDR3 is 16 residues. As DNA, the CDR3 is TGTGCCAGCAGCTACACCGAAGGCGGGAGGGGAAATGAGCAGTTCTTC. Its protein is CASSYTEGGRGNEQFF.

J is TRBJ2-2 and V is TRBV7-8; D not certain. From germline, CDR1 is SGHVS and CDR2 FQNEAQ. CDR3 length: 13 residues. The V end lost 3 bases, the J end lost 4 bases, and 6 bases lay between the germline ends. CDR3: CASSLEPTGELFF. The CDR3 DNA sequence: TGTGCCAGCAGCTTGGAACCCACCGGGGAGCTGTTTTTT.